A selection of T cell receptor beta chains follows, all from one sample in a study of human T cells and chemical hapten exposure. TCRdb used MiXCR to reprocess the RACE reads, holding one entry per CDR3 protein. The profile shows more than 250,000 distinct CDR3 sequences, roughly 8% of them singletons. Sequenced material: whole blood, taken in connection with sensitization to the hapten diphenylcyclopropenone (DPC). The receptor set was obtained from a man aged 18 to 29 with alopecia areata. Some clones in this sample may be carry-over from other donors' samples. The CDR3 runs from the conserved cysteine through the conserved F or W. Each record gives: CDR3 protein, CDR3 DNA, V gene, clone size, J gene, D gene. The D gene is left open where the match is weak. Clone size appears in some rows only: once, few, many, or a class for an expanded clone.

cdr3_aa: CASSLVGEGTEAFF; cdr3_nt: TGTGCCAGCAGCTTAGTGGGGGAGGGGACTGAAGCTTTCTTT; v_call: TRBV7-2; clone_size: many; j_call: TRBJ1-1; d_call: .
cdr3_aa: CASSLIPGQGAYNSPLHF; cdr3_nt: TGCGCCAGCAGCTTAATACCGGGACAGGGGGCCTATAATTCACCCCTCCACTTT; v_call: TRBV5-1; clone_size: .; j_call: TRBJ1-6; d_call: TRBD1
cdr3_aa: CASSRSSRRETQYF; cdr3_nt: TGTGCCAGCAGCCGTAGTTCTAGGAGAGAGACCCAGTACTTC; v_call: TRBV3-1; clone_size: few; j_call: TRBJ2-5; d_call: .
cdr3_aa: CASSLKGQGTGELFF; cdr3_nt: TGTGCCAGCAGTCTCAAGGGACAGGGTACCGGGGAGCTGTTTTTT; v_call: TRBV12-3/TRBV12-4; clone_size: .; j_call: TRBJ2-2; d_call: TRBD1
cdr3_aa: CASNRDAGQTQYF; cdr3_nt: TGCGCCAGTAACCGAGACGCGGGACAGACCCAGTACTTC; v_call: TRBV5-1; clone_size: .; j_call: TRBJ2-5; d_call: .
cdr3_aa: CASSPQGLSYEQYF; cdr3_nt: TGTGCCAGCAGCCCCCAGGGTCTTAGCTACGAGCAGTACTTC; v_call: TRBV7-3; clone_size: few; j_call: TRBJ2-7; d_call: .
cdr3_aa: CASRPAVEAFF; cdr3_nt: TGTGCCAGCAGGCCCGCGGTTGAAGCTTTCTTT; v_call: TRBV2; clone_size: many; j_call: TRBJ1-1; d_call: .
cdr3_aa: CASSLTPDRGGEQFF; cdr3_nt: TGTGCCAGCAGTCTCACTCCGGACAGGGGAGGTGAGCAGTTCTTC; v_call: TRBV6-2/TRBV6-3; clone_size: many; j_call: TRBJ2-1; d_call: TRBD1
cdr3_aa: CASSLEWAGTDTQYF; cdr3_nt: TGTGCCAGCAGCTTAGAGTGGGCAGGCACAGATACGCAGTATTTT; v_call: TRBV11-2; clone_size: few; j_call: TRBJ2-3; d_call: .
cdr3_aa: CASGDSLTDTQYF; cdr3_nt: TGTGCCAGCGGAGACAGCCTCACAGATACGCAGTATTTT; v_call: TRBV6-1; clone_size: .; j_call: TRBJ2-3; d_call: .
cdr3_aa: CASSLAAGALSTDTQYF; cdr3_nt: TGTGCCAGCAGCTTGGCCGCGGGGGCCCTCAGCACAGATACGCAGTATTTT; v_call: TRBV5-6; clone_size: .; j_call: TRBJ2-3; d_call: .
cdr3_aa: CSVARGQAKNIQYF; cdr3_nt: TGCAGCGTCGCCCGGGGGCAAGCCAAAAACATTCAGTACTTC; v_call: TRBV29-1; clone_size: few; j_call: TRBJ2-4; d_call: .
cdr3_aa: CASSLTGLTEAFF; cdr3_nt: TGTGCCAGCAGCTTAACAGGGCTCACTGAAGCTTTCTTT; v_call: TRBV7-2; clone_size: many; j_call: TRBJ1-1; d_call: .
cdr3_aa: CASSQDTGTGNTIYF; cdr3_nt: TGCGCCAGCAGCCAAGATACAGGGACTGGAAACACCATATATTTT; v_call: TRBV4-3; clone_size: many; j_call: TRBJ1-3; d_call: .
cdr3_aa: CASSSVNYGYTF; cdr3_nt: TGTGCCAGCAGTTCAGTTAACTATGGCTACACCTTC; v_call: TRBV14; clone_size: few; j_call: TRBJ1-2; d_call: .
cdr3_aa: CASSKAVGGFMNTEAFF; cdr3_nt: TGTGCCAGCAGCAAAGCTGTAGGCGGTTTCATGAACACTGAAGCTTTCTTT; v_call: TRBV21-1; clone_size: .; j_call: TRBJ1-1; d_call: .
cdr3_aa: CASSLVVSSYEQYF; cdr3_nt: TGCGCCAGCAGCTTGGTGGTGAGCTCCTACGAGCAGTACTTC; v_call: TRBV5-1; clone_size: .; j_call: TRBJ2-7; d_call: .
cdr3_aa: CASSQGTGGQETQYF; cdr3_nt: TGTGCCAGCAGCCAAGGGACAGGGGGCCAAGAGACCCAGTACTTC; v_call: TRBV3-1; clone_size: many; j_call: TRBJ2-5; d_call: TRBD1
cdr3_aa: CASSPTGGLNYGYTF; cdr3_nt: TGTGCCAGCAGTCCTACAGGGGGCCTTAACTATGGCTACACCTTC; v_call: TRBV27; clone_size: .; j_call: TRBJ1-2; d_call: TRBD1
cdr3_aa: CASSYEGSGNTIYF; cdr3_nt: TGTGCCAGCAGTTACGAGGGCTCTGGAAACACCATATATTTT; v_call: TRBV6-5; clone_size: .; j_call: TRBJ1-3; d_call: .
cdr3_aa: CASSGVKTQYF; cdr3_nt: TGCGCCAGCAGCGGGGTCAAGACCCAGTACTTC; v_call: TRBV5-1; clone_size: many; j_call: TRBJ2-5; d_call: .
cdr3_aa: CASSYGGQPQHF; cdr3_nt: TGTGCCAGCAGTTACGGGGGGCAGCCCCAGCATTTT; v_call: TRBV6-2/TRBV6-3; clone_size: many; j_call: TRBJ1-5; d_call: .
cdr3_aa: CSVEGGNTGELFF; cdr3_nt: TGCAGCGTTGAAGGAGGGAACACCGGGGAGCTGTTTTTT; v_call: TRBV29-1; clone_size: .; j_call: TRBJ2-2; d_call: .
cdr3_aa: CASIRGRGETQYF; cdr3_nt: TGTGCCAGCATCCGGGGCAGGGGTGAGACCCAGTACTTC; v_call: TRBV7-9; clone_size: few; j_call: TRBJ2-5; d_call: .
cdr3_aa: CASSFGTGFSSYEQYF; cdr3_nt: TGTGCCAGCAGCTTTGGTACGGGGTTCAGCTCCTACGAGCAGTACTTC; v_call: TRBV7-2; clone_size: few; j_call: TRBJ2-7; d_call: .
cdr3_aa: CSARDHYNSVETQYF; cdr3_nt: TGCAGTGCTAGAGATCATTACAATTCGGTGGAGACCCAGTACTTC; v_call: TRBV20-1; clone_size: .; j_call: TRBJ2-5; d_call: .
cdr3_aa: CASSQEDATNEKLFF; cdr3_nt: TGTGCCAGCAGCCAAGAGGATGCAACTAATGAAAAACTGTTTTTT; v_call: TRBV4-2; clone_size: many; j_call: TRBJ1-4; d_call: .